This entry lists 21 T cell receptor beta chains sequenced from one sample in a study of regulatory T cells in long-lasting Graves disease. Time point described: persistent/refractory GD, antithyroid drugs over 5 years with positive TRAb. TCR sequences were obtained from RNA taken from PBMCs. Arm-PCR of CDR3 regions and iRepertoire HTBI primers were used to build TCR beta libraries. TCRdb re-called the multiplex PCR reads through MiXCR, storing one row per CDR3 protein. This table has about 430,000 distinct CDR3 sequences, roughly a fifth appearing once. This specimen consisted of peripheral blood mononuclear cells (PBMCs), obtained when the disease was refractory, from a patient treated with antithyroid drugs. The receptors stem from a female donor with Graves disease.

This clonotype has a handful of counts. The chain recombines TRBV20-1 with TRBJ2-7, with D possibly TRBD1 on 6 matching bases. Trimming removed 3 bases from V and 0 bases from J, with 18 bases in between. The CDR3 length is 16 residues. Germline loops: CDR1 DFQATT, CDR2 SNEGSKA (reference sequence). Written as DNA, the CDR3 is TGCAGTGCTAGCGGACCGGGACATCCCTACTCCTACGAGCAGTACTTC. This sequence encodes CSASGPGHPYSYEQYF.

The CDR3 protein is CASSIGLAANRIYGYTF. CDR3 coding DNA: TGTGCCAGTAGTATAGGCCTCGCGGCCAACAGGATCTATGGCTACACCTTC. The chain recombines TRBV19 with TRBJ1-2; the D gene is possibly TRBD1 (5 bases). CDR3 length: 17 residues. V was clipped by 1 base and J by 4 bases, with 19 bases between them. The germline gives CDR1 LNHDA, CDR2 SQIVND (reference sequence).

This clonotype was seen only a few times. At one boundary the junction diverges from the germline segment, which might be a read error. V and J are TRBV5-1 and TRBJ2-7, with D possibly matching TRBD1 (6 bases). The germline V gene has CDR1 SGHRS and CDR2 YFSETQ. The CDR3 totals 14 residues. The CDR3 DNA is TGTGCCAGCAGCTGGGGAAGGGGGTCCTACGAGCAGTACTTC. Its protein product is CASSWGRGSYEQYF. The entire variable domain, with the rest obtained from reference TRBV5-1 and TRBJ2-7, is as follows: KAGVTQTPRYLIKTRGQQVTLSCSPISGHRSVSWYQQTPGQGLQFLFEYFSETQRNKGNFPGRFSGRQFSNSRSEMNVSTLELGDSALYLCASSWGRGSYEQYFGPGTRLTVT.

This clonotype has a handful of counts. The CDR3, as DNA: TGTGCCAGCAGGCGAACTAGCGGGGAATCCTTCGCGAACACCGGGGAGCTGTTTTTT. Its translation is CASRRTSGESFANTGELFF. The chain has TRBV6-1 and TRBJ2-2, with 10 bases that match TRBD2. V was pared by 6 bases and J by 0 bases, with 13 bases of the junction left unmatched. The V gene's germline CDR1 is MNHNS and CDR2 SASEGT. CDR3 length equals 19 residues.

This clonotype was counted between two and nine times. The junction differs from germline at one of its ends, possibly a read error. The rearrangement uses TRBV4-1 and TRBJ1-4; D not certain. The germline CDR1 and CDR2 sequences are MGHRA and YSYEKL. There are 16 residues in the CDR3. The CDR3 region has the DNA TGCGCCAGCAGCCGCGCCATAGATCGAACTAATGTAAAACTGTTTTTT. Its protein product is CASSRAIDRTNVKLFF.

V usage is TRBV27 and J usage is TRBJ2-1, with 7 bases that match TRBD1. V shed 5 bases and J 3 bases; nucleotides not matched to a gene: 4. Germline V gene lookup returns CDR1 MNHEY and CDR2 SMNVEV (reference sequence). The CDR3 extends over 14 amino acids. CDR3 loop: CASSLNRGYNEQFF. DNA of the CDR3: TGTGCCAGCAGTCTTAACAGGGGCTACAATGAGCAGTTCTTC.

Remarks on this clonotype: A clone one base away is much larger, so this may be a read error. CDR3 DNA sequence: TGTGCCAGCAGGGAGGACAGGGCCCACGAGCAGTACTTC. It yields the protein CASREDRAHEQYF. V is TRBV6-2 or TRBV6-3 and J is TRBJ2-7, with TRBD1 identical over 8 bases. Germline values: CDR1 MNHEY, CDR2 SVGEGT. CDR3 length: 13 amino acids. V was clipped by 6 bases and J by 5 bases; unmatched bases: 6.

This sequence joins TRBV5-1 and TRBJ2-1, with D possibly being TRBD1 (5 bases). Trimming took off 4 bases at V and 5 bases at J, with 10 bases between the two ends. This CDR3 comprises 13 residues. Germline V gene lookup returns CDR1 SGHRS and CDR2 YFSETQ. The CDR3 nucleotides read TGCGCCAGCAGCCTGGACACAAACAATGAGCAGTTCTTC. Translation gives CASSLDTNNEQFF. Supplemented by reference TRBV5-1 and TRBJ2-1, the full variable domain reads KAGVTQTPRYLIKTRGQQVTLSCSPISGHRSVSWYQQTPGQGLQFLFEYFSETQRNKGNFPGRFSGRQFSNSRSEMNVSTLELGDSALYLCASSLDTNNEQFFGPGTRLTVL.

The rearrangement links TRBV7-8 to TRBJ1-5; TRBD1 is a possible D gene (5 bases). The germline gives CDR1 SGHVS, CDR2 FQNEAQ. The CDR3 runs 16 residues. V gave up 1 base and J gave up 2 bases, with 12 bases separating them. This CDR3 reads CASSLGRVVGNQPQHF. CDR3 DNA sequence: TGTGCCAGCAGCTTAGGCAGGGTGGTGGGCAATCAGCCCCAGCATTTT.

The V call is TRBV13, the J call TRBJ2-1; 8 bases fit TRBD2. V shed 2 bases and J 5 bases; nucleotides not matched to a gene: 8. This CDR3 contains 16 residues. Looked up from germline, CDR1 is PRHDT and CDR2 is FYEKMQ (reference sequence). CDR3 sequence reads: CASSLFREGYHNEQFF. The CDR3 region has the DNA TGTGCCAGCAGCTTATTTCGGGAGGGCTATCACAATGAGCAGTTCTTC.

V gene TRBV6-5 combines with J gene TRBJ2-7, with 8 bases identical to TRBD1. CDR3 length equals 16 residues. V was pared by 2 bases and J by 1 base, with 7 bases of the junction left unmatched. Per the germline V gene, CDR1 is MNHEY and CDR2 is SVGAGI. The DNA of the CDR3 is TGTGCCAGCAGTTACGAAGCGACAGGGGATTCCTACGAGCAGTACTTC. It is translated as CASSYEATGDSYEQYF.

The DNA of the CDR3 is TGCAGTAGCGGGGCTCCCGATCAGCCCCAGCATTTT. The encoded protein is CSSGAPDQPQHF. This rearrangement joins TRBV20-1 to TRBJ1-5, with a tentative D call TRBD1 (5 bases). The V end was cut by 8 bases, the J end by 5 bases, with 13 bases between. This CDR3 has 12 residues. CDR1 is DFQATT and CDR2 is SNEGSKA in the germline V gene (reference sequence).

The V gene is TRBV27, the J gene TRBJ2-3; 8 bases match TRBD2. The V gene end was trimmed by 10 bases and the J gene end by 2 bases; junction bases not matched to a gene: 14. The CDR3 consists of 16 residues. Germline CDR1 reads MNHEY; CDR2 reads SMNVEV (reference sequence). The chain's CDR3 is CATSRSGRSFTDTQYF. DNA of the CDR3: TGTGCCACCTCGAGGAGCGGGAGATCTTTCACAGATACGCAGTATTTT.

This clonotype has a count of ten or more. The genes are TRBV6-1 and TRBJ1-2, with D perhaps matching TRBD1 (5 bases). V was trimmed by 5 bases and J by 2 bases, leaving 18 bases between them. The CDR3 sequence is 16 residues long. From germline, CDR1 is MNHNS and CDR2 SASEGT. CDR3 sequence (DNA): TGTGCCAGCAGTCCCTGGGACGGTAACGCGAACTATGGCTACACCTTC. Its translation is CASSPWDGNANYGYTF.

The rearrangement joins TRBV27 to TRBJ1-5; TRBD1 matches 8 bases. In germline, CDR1 is MNHEY, CDR2 SMNVEV (reference sequence). The CDR3 is 17 residues long. V was clipped by 5 bases and J by 6 bases; unmatched bases: 15. CDR3: CASSLSGQGRLGQPQHF. The CDR3 DNA reads TGTGCCAGCAGTCTTTCCGGACAGGGAAGATTGGGTCAGCCCCAGCATTTT.

This clonotype was detected many times. V gene TRBV2 combines with J gene TRBJ2-2; no firm D call. The CDR3 sequence is 14 residues long. The V and J ends lost 5 bases and 6 bases respectively, with 13 bases between them. Germline CDR1 and CDR2: SNHLY and FYNNEI. The CDR3 loop is CASSRWGPSGELFF. CDR3 DNA sequence: TGTGCCAGCAGTCGATGGGGTCCATCCGGGGAGCTGTTTTTT.

This clonotype was seen many times. V usage is TRBV12-3 or TRBV12-4 and J usage is TRBJ1-5; D perhaps matches TRBD1 (5 bases). The V gene lost 7 bases and the J gene lost 1 base, with 14 bases spanning the gap. The CDR3 loop spans 15 amino acids. The CDR3 is CASKVTGPSNQPQHF. Written as DNA, the CDR3 is TGTGCCAGCAAGGTAACGGGACCGAGCAATCAGCCCCAGCATTTT.

In this sample, this clonotype turned up a few times. The J gene is TRBJ2-2, the V gene TRBV28; 10 nucleotides align to TRBD1. The CDR3 length is 15 residues. J was trimmed by 5 bases and V by 2 bases; bases with no gene match: 2. Germline lookup yields CDR1 MDHEN and CDR2 SYDVKM. In nucleotides, the CDR3 is TGTGCCAGCAGTTTAGGGGGACAGGGGACCGGGGAGCTGTTTTTT. This encodes CASSLGGQGTGELFF. The full variable domain, its missing parts supplied by reference TRBV28 and TRBJ2-2, is DVKVTQSSRYLVKRTGEKVFLECVQDMDHENMFWYRQDPGLGLRLIYFSYDVKMKEKGDIPEGYSVSREKKERFSLILESASTNQTSMYLCASSLGGQGTGELFFGEGSRLTVL.

This sequence joins TRBV12-3 or TRBV12-4 and TRBJ1-2, with D unclear. The CDR3 runs 20 residues. Trimming left V 6 bases short and J 3 bases short, with 32 bases between. Written as DNA, the CDR3 is TGTGCCAGCAGCACAAAGGGCCCCTCCCTACCCGGCACCCAGCACTATGGCTACACCTTC. As protein: CASSTKGPSLPGTQHYGYTF.

This clonotype came up many times. The chain recombines TRBV28 with TRBJ1-1; D is uncertain. Germline assignment: CDR1 MDHEN and CDR2 SYDVKM. The CDR3 runs to 15 residues. The V end lost 4 bases, the J end lost 6 bases, and 18 bases lay between the germline ends. CDR3 nucleotide sequence: TGTGCCAGCAGTTCCCGAGAAGGGAGTAGGCCTGAAGCTTTCTTT. Its protein is CASSSREGSRPEAFF. Full variable domain (outside the CDR3, taken from reference TRBV28 and TRBJ1-1): DVKVTQSSRYLVKRTGEKVFLECVQDMDHENMFWYRQDPGLGLRLIYFSYDVKMKEKGDIPEGYSVSREKKERFSLILESASTNQTSMYLCASSSREGSRPEAFFGQGTRLTVV.

V is TRBV18 and J is TRBJ2-6; 9 bases fit TRBD1. CDR3 size: 13 residues. V was clipped by 5 bases and J by 12 bases; unmatched bases: 5. The germline CDR1 and CDR2 sequences are KGHSH and LQKENI. CDR3 sequence: CASSSGQGIVLTF. In DNA, the CDR3 is TGTGCCAGCTCATCGGGACAGGGAATCGTCCTGACTTTC.